Listed below are T cell receptor beta chains from one sample, sequenced in a study of blood T cell repertoires in COVID-19. The method was immunoSEQ multiplex PCR; TCRdb's version includes in-frame clones alone and lacks a portion of them. Of some 200,000 clones in the sample, around 81% were seen once. The sample taken for sequencing was PBMCs or T cells enriched from blood (not recorded which). The receptors here all came from a woman in her forties or fifties with acute COVID-19. Both conserved end residues are part of each CDR3. A D gene is named only where the DNA matches it firmly. Rows may omit the clone size; those that give it use once, few, many or a size class.

j_call clone_size d_call v_call cdr3_nt cdr3_aa
TRBJ1-4 few - TRBV11-3 TGTGCCAGCAGCTTAACACAGAACGGAAAACTGTTTTTT CASSLTQNGKLFF
TRBJ2-7 - - TRBV28 TGTGCCAGCAGTTTGGGCGGGGTCCCCTACGAGCAGTACTTC CASSLGGVPYEQYF
TRBJ2-5 - TRBD1 TRBV24-1 TGTGCCACCAGTGACACCGTGGGACAGGGGGAGACCCAGTACTTC CATSDTVGQGETQYF
TRBJ2-1 - - TRBV15 TGTGCCACAAGCCTGGCGGGACCCTACAATGAGCAGTTCTTC CATSLAGPYNEQFF
TRBJ1-2 - - TRBV6-2/TRBV6-3 TGTGCCAGCAGTCCCGACTTTAACTATGGCTACACCTTC CASSPDFNYGYTF
TRBJ2-1 - - TRBV12-3/TRBV12-4 TGTGCCAGCAGGAGACAGAATGAACAGTTCTTC CASRRQNEQFF
TRBJ2-1 few TRBD1 TRBV6-2/TRBV6-3 TGTGCCAGCAGTTCGAACCGGGACAGGGCAGGGGATGAGCAGTTCTTC CASSSNRDRAGDEQFF
TRBJ2-4 - TRBD2 TRBV10-3 TGTGCCATCAGTGAGTCTAGCGGGGGAGGATACATTCAGTACTTC CAISESSGGGYIQYF
TRBJ1-2 - - TRBV28 TGTGCCAGCAGCGGTTATGGCTACACCTTC CASSGYGYTF
TRBJ1-4 few TRBD1 TRBV6-5 TGTGCCAGCACGGACAGGCGGGCCTCGAGTGAAAAACTGTTTTTT CASTDRRASSEKLFF
TRBJ2-1 - TRBD2 TRBV29-1 TGCAGCGCAACGAAAGGACTAGCGGGAGTGGGGTCCTACAATGAGCAGTTCTTC CSATKGLAGVGSYNEQFF
TRBJ2-7 - - TRBV6-2/TRBV6-3 TGTGCCAGCAGTTACCAACCAGGCTACGAGCAGTACTTC CASSYQPGYEQYF
TRBJ2-7 - - TRBV28 TGTGCCAGCAGTTTATCAGGATACGAGCAGTACTTC CASSLSGYEQYF
TRBJ1-1 - - TRBV18 TGTGCCAGCTCACCAAATATACAGGGGAACACTGAAGCTTTCTTT CASSPNIQGNTEAFF
TRBJ2-3 - TRBD2 TRBV28 TGTGCCAGCAGTCCGTGGACTAGCGGGACAGCCATCGAAACGCAGTATTTT CASSPWTSGTAIETQYF
TRBJ1-1 - TRBD1 TRBV7-2 TGTGCCAGCAGCCCATCAACTGGGGACAGGGGGCGGGGCACTGAAGCTTTCTTT CASSPSTGDRGRGTEAFF
TRBJ1-2 few - TRBV7-2 TGTGCCAGCAGCTTAGGGGCGGGGGTCGATGGCTACACCTTC CASSLGAGVDGYTF
TRBJ1-4 - TRBD1 TRBV6-6 TGTGCCAGCAGCAGTAGGGGGCAGTTAAATGAAAAACTGTTTTTT CASSSRGQLNEKLFF
TRBJ1-5 - - TRBV6-2/TRBV6-3 TGTGCCAGCAGTTACCCAGTTGGCAATCAGCCCCAGCATTTT CASSYPVGNQPQHF
TRBJ1-2 - - TRBV20-1 TGCAGTGCTAGTACAGTTTACGGCTACACCTTC CSASTVYGYTF
TRBJ1-1 - - TRBV18 TGTGCCAGCTCAGTGACAGTGAACACTGAAGCTTTCTTT CASSVTVNTEAFF
TRBJ2-7 - TRBD1 TRBV5-1 TGCGCCAGCAGCTCGGGACAGGGGGCTTCCTACGAGCAGTACTTC CASSSGQGASYEQYF
TRBJ2-3 - TRBD2 TRBV6-5 TGTGCCAGCAGTTACTCGCCTAGCGGGGATCCGCAGTATTTT CASSYSPSGDPQYF
TRBJ2-2 - TRBD2 TRBV7-8 TGTGCCAGCAGCTTTCCTAGCGGGGGGGCAACCGGGGAGCTGTTTTTT CASSFPSGGATGELFF
TRBJ2-5 once - TRBV7-2 TGTGCCAGCAGCTTAGTCCACTTCGCCTCAGAGACCCAGTACTTC CASSLVHFASETQYF
TRBJ1-1 - - TRBV5-1 TGCGCCAGCAGCTTGGGTCGGCAGGCCCTGATGAACACTGAAGCTTTCTTT CASSLGRQALMNTEAFF
TRBJ2-5 - TRBD2 TRBV2 TGTGCCAGCAATCGACTAGCGGGTCGTGGAGAGACCCAGTACTTC CASNRLAGRGETQYF
TRBJ2-7 - TRBD2 TRBV5-8 TGTGCCAGCAGCTTGGCTCTAGCGGGAGGGGTGAACCACGAGCAGTACTTC CASSLALAGGVNHEQYF
TRBJ1-2 - - TRBV4-3 TGCGCCAGCAGCCAAGATACAGCTAACTATGGCTACACCTTC CASSQDTANYGYTF
TRBJ1-6 - - TRBV19 TGTGCCAGTAGTATAAGAGGGGGTCCTTCACAAAATTCACCCCTCCACTTT CASSIRGGPSQNSPLHF
TRBJ1-2 - - TRBV7-9 TGTGCCAGCAGCTCCAGCCGGGGGCGGGGGTATGGCTACACCTTC CASSSSRGRGYGYTF
TRBJ2-1 - - TRBV5-5 TGTGCCAGCAGCCAGGCTCAGAACTCCTACAATGAGCAGTTCTTC CASSQAQNSYNEQFF
TRBJ2-5 - TRBD2 TRBV6-2/TRBV6-3 TGTGCCAGCAGTCTCGGACTAGCGGGGGACACCCAAGAGACCCAGTACTTC CASSLGLAGDTQETQYF
TRBJ1-6 - TRBD1 TRBV7-9 TGTGCCAGCAGCACTGGGACGACAGGGGGTTCACCCCTCCACTTT CASSTGTTGGSPLHF
TRBJ2-3 - TRBD2 TRBV11-1 TGTGCCAGCAGCCTCCGACTAGCGGGGACCACAGATACGCAGTATTTT CASSLRLAGTTDTQYF
TRBJ2-7 once - TRBV6-5 TGTGCCAGCACCCTGAATTGGGCAGGGAACAACGAGCAGTACTTC CASTLNWAGNNEQYF
TRBJ2-7 - - TRBV7-2 TGTGCCAGCAGCTTGCTAGTGGGGGGAATCGAGCAGTACTTC CASSLLVGGIEQYF
TRBJ1-1 - - TRBV12-3/TRBV12-4 TGTGCCAGCAGGCCAGTTCAGACTGAAGCTTTCTTT CASRPVQTEAFF
TRBJ2-5 - - TRBV5-1 TGCGCCAGCAGCTTGGAGGTACCGGGAGAGGCGACCCAGTACTTC CASSLEVPGEATQYF
TRBJ2-2 - TRBD1 TRBV28 TGTGCCAGCAGGCGGACAGGGGGCACCGGGGAGCTGTTTTTT CASRRTGGTGELFF
TRBJ2-3 - - TRBV5-4 TGTGCCAGCAGCTTGCAGCTAGGTGTAGATACGCAGTATTTT CASSLQLGVDTQYF
TRBJ1-2 - - TRBV12-5 TGTGCTAGTGGTTTGGTACAGGGATACTATGGCTACACCTTC CASGLVQGYYGYTF
TRBJ2-7 - TRBD1 TRBV6-1 TGTGCCAGCAGTGCCGGGACAGGGTACAACTTTTACGGGCAGTACTTC CASSAGTGYNFYGQYF
TRBJ2-3 once - TRBV2 TGTGCCAGCAGTTCCTTCATTGGGGCCAGCACAGATACGCAGTATTTT CASSSFIGASTDTQYF
TRBJ1-6 - TRBD1 TRBV6-5 TGTGCCAGCAGTAGGGGGCATGGCCTCCACTTT CASSRGHGLHF
TRBJ2-6 - - TRBV30 TGTGCCTGGAGCCGGGGCAGGGGTTCTGTTGGGGCCAACGTCCTGACTTTC CAWSRGRGSVGANVLTF
TRBJ2-6 - - TRBV19 TGTGCCAGTAGTCTTCGCGGCTCTGGGGCCAACGTCCTGACTTTC CASSLRGSGANVLTF
TRBJ1-5 few - TRBV7-9 TGTGCCAGCAGCCATGAACTTCAGCCCCAGCATTTT CASSHELQPQHF